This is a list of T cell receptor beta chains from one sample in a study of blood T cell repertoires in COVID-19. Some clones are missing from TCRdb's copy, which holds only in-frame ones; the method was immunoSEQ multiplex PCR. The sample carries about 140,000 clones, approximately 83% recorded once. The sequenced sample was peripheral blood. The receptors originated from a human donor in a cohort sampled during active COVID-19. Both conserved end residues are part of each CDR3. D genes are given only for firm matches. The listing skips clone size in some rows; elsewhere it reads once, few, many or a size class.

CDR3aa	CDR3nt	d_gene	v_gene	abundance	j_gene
CASSPLNRVRSEKLFF	TGCGCCAGCAGCCCCTTAAACAGGGTTAGGAGTGAAAAACTGTTTTTT	-	TRBV5-1	-	TRBJ1-4
CASSSSTTGVGYTF	TGTGCCAGCAGTTCCTCCACGACAGGGGTTGGCTACACCTTC	TRBD1	TRBV6-4	-	TRBJ1-2
CASQSRGALYNEQFF	TGTGCCAGCCAGAGTCGGGGGGCCCTCTACAATGAGCAGTTCTTC	-	TRBV6-5	-	TRBJ2-1
CASSLSRDEQYF	TGTGCCAGCTCCCTTTCGAGGGACGAGCAGTACTTC	-	TRBV18	-	TRBJ2-7
CASSTGLAGNTDTQYF	TGTGCCAGTAGTACCGGACTAGCGGGGAACACAGATACGCAGTATTTT	TRBD2	TRBV19	-	TRBJ2-3
CSVTVRTTDTQYF	TGCAGCGTGACAGTGAGAACCACAGATACGCAGTATTTT	-	TRBV29-1	-	TRBJ2-3
CASSVTSGGATDIQYF	TGTGCCAGCAGTGTTACTAGCGGGGGGGCCACAGACATTCAGTACTTC	TRBD2	TRBV2	-	TRBJ2-4
CATSRTASGRTYEQYF	TGTGCCACCAGCAGAACCGCTAGCGGGCGGACCTACGAGCAGTACTTC	TRBD2	TRBV15	-	TRBJ2-7
CASSKRQPRQYF	TGTGCCAGCAGCAAAAGACAGCCCAGACAGTACTTC	-	TRBV21-1	-	TRBJ2-7
CASSIGVVTEAFF	TGTGCCAGCAGTATAGGGGTGGTCACTGAAGCTTTCTTT	-	TRBV6-2/TRBV6-3	-	TRBJ1-1
CAISEGGTGTDTQYF	TGTGCCATCAGTGAGGGCGGGACCGGCACAGATACGCAGTATTTT	-	TRBV10-3	-	TRBJ2-3
CASRPPTGGLVGYTF	TGTGCCAGCAGACCACCCACAGGGGGCCTCGTGGGCTACACCTTC	TRBD1	TRBV6-5	-	TRBJ1-2
CASTSGGHEQFF	TGTGCCAGCACCTCGGGGGGGCATGAGCAGTTCTTC	TRBD2	TRBV6-5	-	TRBJ2-1
CASKPMRGGVHQETQYF	TGTGCCAGCAAACCAATGAGGGGGGGGGTCCACCAAGAGACCCAGTACTTC	-	TRBV27	-	TRBJ2-5
CATTDCRGYYGYTF	TGCGCCACCACTGATTGCCGGGGTTACTATGGCTACACCTTC	-	TRBV23-1	-	TRBJ1-2
CASSEGAETEAFF	TGTGCCAGCAGTGAAGGGGCAGAAACTGAAGCTTTCTTT	-	TRBV25-1	-	TRBJ1-1
CASSPGDRVNYEQYF	TGTGCCAGCAGCCCGGGGGACAGGGTCAACTACGAGCAGTACTTC	TRBD1	TRBV7-9	-	TRBJ2-7
CASSPPRGGQNNEQFF	TGTGCCAGCTCACCCCCCCGGGGGGGACAAAACAATGAGCAGTTCTTC	TRBD2	TRBV18	-	TRBJ2-1
CASRNKGGSMAQYF	TGTGCCAGCAGAAATAAAGGCGGATCGATGGCGCAGTATTTT	-	TRBV7-2	-	TRBJ2-3
CASSPLGSGSKGDTGELFF	TGCGCCAGCAGCCCCCTCGGTAGCGGGTCCAAAGGAGACACCGGGGAGCTGTTTTTT	TRBD2	TRBV5-1	-	TRBJ2-2
CAISGGAGEKLFF	TGTGCCATTTCAGGGGGCGCGGGTGAAAAACTGTTTTTT	TRBD1	TRBV10-3	-	TRBJ1-4
CASSLSLGDYGYTF	TGTGCCAGCAGCTTGTCCCTCGGGGACTATGGCTACACCTTC	-	TRBV7-9	-	TRBJ1-2
CASGSGKGSYEQYF	TGTGCCAGCGGTTCCGGGAAGGGTTCCTACGAGCAGTACTTC	-	TRBV6-5	-	TRBJ2-7
CASSLLPGQGKGYTF	TGTGCCAGCAGTTTATTACCGGGACAGGGCAAAGGCTACACCTTC	TRBD1	TRBV28	few	TRBJ1-2
CASSLGHTYEQYF	TGTGCCAGCAGCCTAGGACACACCTACGAGCAGTACTTC	-	TRBV3-1/TRBV3-2	-	TRBJ2-7
CAAGGQGRNYGYTF	TGCGCCGCCGGGGGGCAGGGGAGGAACTATGGCTACACCTTC	-	TRBV19	-	TRBJ1-2
CASSRAIGTEAFF	TGTGCCAGCAGCCGCGCGATTGGCACTGAAGCTTTCTTT	-	TRBV6-2/TRBV6-3	-	TRBJ1-1
CASSESVSAFADSNQPQHF	TGCGCCAGCAGTGAGTCGGTATCGGCCTTCGCGGATAGCAATCAGCCCCAGCATTTT	-	TRBV10-2	-	TRBJ1-5
CASSVGTLQNTEAFF	TGTGCCAGCAGCGTGGGGACACTACAGAACACTGAAGCTTTCTTT	-	TRBV9	-	TRBJ1-1
CASSQEGIILAGGTPDTQYF	TGTGCCAGCAGCCAAGAGGGAATAATTCTAGCGGGGGGCACACCAGATACGCAGTATTTT	TRBD2	TRBV3-1/TRBV3-2	-	TRBJ2-3
CASSLAGAGGYTF	TGTGCCAGCAGTTTGGCAGGGGCGGGCGGCTACACCTTC	-	TRBV28	once	TRBJ1-2
CASSALPGTGELFF	TGTGCCAGCAGTGCTTTGCCGGGCACCGGGGAGCTGTTTTTT	-	TRBV2	few	TRBJ2-2
CASAIGGNNEKLFF	TGTGCCAGCGCTATTGGGGGGAATAATGAAAAACTGTTTTTT	-	TRBV6-5	-	TRBJ1-4
CASSFRTSRSAEQYF	TGTGCCAGCAGCTTTAGGACTAGCAGAAGTGCCGAGCAGTACTTC	TRBD2	TRBV5-4	-	TRBJ2-7
CRVGMDYSTDTQYF	TGTCGGGTTGGGATGGACTACAGCACAGATACGCAGTATTTT	-	TRBV2	medium-sized	TRBJ2-3
CASSLELAGPYNEQFF	TGTGCCAGCAGCTTAGAACTAGCGGGGCCCTACAATGAGCAGTTCTTC	TRBD2	TRBV11-1	once	TRBJ2-1
CASSYLGVRQPQHF	TGTGCCAGCAGTTACCTCGGGGTGCGCCAGCCCCAGCATTTT	-	TRBV6-2/TRBV6-3	once	TRBJ1-5
CASSLRDRGLRRGSNRQPQHF	TGTGCCAGCAGTTTACGGGACAGGGGGTTACGGAGAGGTAGTAATAGGCAGCCCCAGCATTTT	TRBD1	TRBV28	-	TRBJ1-5
CASSEDSHEQYF	TGTGCCAGCAGTGAAGACTCTCACGAGCAGTACTTC	-	TRBV2	-	TRBJ2-7
CASSVDRGGSPLHF	TGTGCCAGCAGCGTAGACAGGGGCGGTTCACCCCTCCACTTT	TRBD1	TRBV9	-	TRBJ1-6
CASSMGLAGAPYNEQFF	TGTGCCAGCAGCATGGGACTAGCGGGGGCCCCCTACAATGAGCAGTTCTTC	TRBD2	TRBV9	-	TRBJ2-1
CASTLGGGYEQYF	TGTGCCAGCACCCTCGGCGGTGGCTACGAGCAGTACTTC	-	TRBV6-5	-	TRBJ2-7
CASSPIGGSYNEQFF	TGTGCCAGCAGCCCGATTGGAGGGTCCTACAATGAGCAGTTCTTC	-	TRBV5-5	few	TRBJ2-1
CASSPLLVQGKGVNTEAFF	TGTGCCAGCTCACCACTACTAGTACAGGGGAAGGGAGTGAACACTGAAGCTTTCTTT	TRBD1	TRBV18	-	TRBJ1-1
CASNKTPGQGAFTEAFF	TGTGCCAGCAACAAAACTCCGGGACAGGGGGCTTTCACTGAAGCTTTCTTT	-	TRBV21-1	-	TRBJ1-1
CSIGQGGGYTF	TGCAGCATAGGACAGGGGGGTGGCTACACCTTC	TRBD1	TRBV29-1	-	TRBJ1-2
CASSVSYNEQFF	TGTGCCAGCAGTGTTAGTTACAATGAGCAGTTCTTC	-	TRBV2	-	TRBJ2-1
CASSGRGQASNEKLFF	TGTGCCAGCAGCGGCCGGGGACAGGCGAGTAATGAAAAACTGTTTTTT	TRBD1	TRBV7-9	-	TRBJ1-4
CASSFMGQGPSYEQYF	TGTGCCAGCAGCTTTATGGGACAGGGGCCGTCCTACGAGCAGTACTTC	TRBD1	TRBV7-9	-	TRBJ2-7
CASSPGQGYYGYTF	TGCGCCAGCAGCCCGGGACAGGGATACTATGGCTACACCTTC	TRBD1	TRBV5-1	few	TRBJ1-2
CATDLGQGVNQPQHF	TGTGCCACAGATTTAGGACAGGGAGTCAATCAGCCCCAGCATTTT	TRBD1	TRBV19	few	TRBJ1-5
CASTSGRYGDSPLHF	TGTGCCAGCACCTCCGGACGCTACGGGGATTCACCCCTCCACTTT	-	TRBV27	-	TRBJ1-6
CASSPGQSEQFF	TGTGCCAGCAGTCCAGGACAGTCTGAGCAGTTCTTC	-	TRBV12-3/TRBV12-4	-	TRBJ2-1
CASSELDRAGTGELFF	TGCGCCAGCAGTGAGTTAGACAGGGCAGGGACCGGGGAGCTGTTTTTT	TRBD1	TRBV10-2	-	TRBJ2-2
CSARVQNTGELFF	TGCAGCGCCAGGGTCCAGAACACCGGGGAGCTGTTTTTT	-	TRBV29-1	-	TRBJ2-2
CASSPVGGGNTGELFF	TGTGCCAGCAGCCCCGTGGGGGGGGGCAACACCGGGGAGCTGTTTTTT	-	TRBV14	-	TRBJ2-2
CASSNSGGAYNEQFF	TGTGCCAGCAGCAATAGCGGGGGGGCCTACAATGAGCAGTTCTTC	TRBD2	TRBV7-2	once	TRBJ2-1
CASSLGSGGTEQFF	TGTGCCAGCAGCCTGGGGAGCGGGGGGACCGAGCAGTTCTTC	TRBD2	TRBV11-3	-	TRBJ2-1